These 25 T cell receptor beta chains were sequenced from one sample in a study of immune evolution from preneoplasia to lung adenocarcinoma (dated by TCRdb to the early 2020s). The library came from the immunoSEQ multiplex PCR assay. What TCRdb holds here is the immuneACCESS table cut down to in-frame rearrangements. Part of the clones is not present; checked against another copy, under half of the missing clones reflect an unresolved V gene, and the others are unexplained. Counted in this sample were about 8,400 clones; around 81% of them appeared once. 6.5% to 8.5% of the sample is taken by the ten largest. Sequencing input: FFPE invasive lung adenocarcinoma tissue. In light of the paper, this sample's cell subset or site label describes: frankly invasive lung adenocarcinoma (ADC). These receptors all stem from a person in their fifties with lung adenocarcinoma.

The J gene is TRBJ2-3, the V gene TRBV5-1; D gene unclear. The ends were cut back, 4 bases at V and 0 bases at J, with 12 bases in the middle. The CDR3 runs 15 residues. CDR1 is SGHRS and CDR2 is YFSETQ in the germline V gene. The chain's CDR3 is CASSPGQESTDTQYF. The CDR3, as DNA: TGCGCCAGCAGCCCCGGGCAGGAGAGCACAGATACGCAGTATTTT.

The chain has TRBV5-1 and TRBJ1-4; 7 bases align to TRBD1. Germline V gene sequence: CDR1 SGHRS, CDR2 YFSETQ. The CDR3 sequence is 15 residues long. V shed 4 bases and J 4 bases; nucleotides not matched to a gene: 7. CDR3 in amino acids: CASSLGTVYNEKLFF. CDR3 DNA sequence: TGCGCCAGCAGCCTTGGGACAGTTTATAATGAAAAACTGTTTTTT.

The CDR3 region is CASSHSGGNDQPQHF. The CDR3 nucleotides read TGCGCCAGCAGCCATTCAGGGGGCAACGATCAGCCCCAGCATTTT. V and J are TRBV4-1 and TRBJ1-5; TRBD1 matches 8 bases. The germline gives CDR1 MGHRA, CDR2 YSYEKL. The trim removed 3 bases at V and 5 bases at J, leaving 6 bases unmatched. The CDR3 is 15 residues long.

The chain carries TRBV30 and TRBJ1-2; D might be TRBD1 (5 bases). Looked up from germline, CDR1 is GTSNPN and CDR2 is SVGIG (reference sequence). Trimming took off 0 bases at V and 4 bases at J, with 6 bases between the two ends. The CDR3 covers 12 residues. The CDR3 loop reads CAWSVGAYGYTF. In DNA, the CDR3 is TGTGCCTGGAGTGTAGGGGCCTATGGCTACACCTTC.

This CDR3 is CASSLRGAYGYTF. The CDR3 nucleotides read TGTGCCAGCAGTTTACGGGGGGCGTATGGCTACACCTTC. The chain employs TRBV28 and TRBJ1-2; a weak D match, TRBD1 (6 bases). The V end was cut by 2 bases, the J end by 5 bases, with 9 bases between. Germline lookup yields CDR1 MDHEN and CDR2 SYDVKM. CDR3 size: 13 residues.

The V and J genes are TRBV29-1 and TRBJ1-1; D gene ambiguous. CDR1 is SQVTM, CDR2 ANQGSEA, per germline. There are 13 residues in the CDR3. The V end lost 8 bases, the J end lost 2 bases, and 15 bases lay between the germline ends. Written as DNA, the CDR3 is TGCAGCACAAGACTACGGGATAACACTGAAGCTTTCTTT. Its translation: CSTRLRDNTEAFF.

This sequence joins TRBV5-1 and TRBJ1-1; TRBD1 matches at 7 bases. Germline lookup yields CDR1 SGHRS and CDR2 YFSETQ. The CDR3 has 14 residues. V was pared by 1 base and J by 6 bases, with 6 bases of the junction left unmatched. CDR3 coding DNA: TGCGCCAGCAGCTTGTATCCGGGACAGTCTGAAGCTTTCTTT. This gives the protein CASSLYPGQSEAFF. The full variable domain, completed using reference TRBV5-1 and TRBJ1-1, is KAGVTQTPRYLIKTRGQQVTLSCSPISGHRSVSWYQQTPGQGLQFLFEYFSETQRNKGNFPGRFSGRQFSNSRSEMNVSTLELGDSALYLCASSLYPGQSEAFFGQGTRLTVV.

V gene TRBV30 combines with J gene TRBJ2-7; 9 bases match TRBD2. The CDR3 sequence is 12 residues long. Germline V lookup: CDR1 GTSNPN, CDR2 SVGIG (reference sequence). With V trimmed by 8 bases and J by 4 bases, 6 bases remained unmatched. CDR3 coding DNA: TGTGCCGGGCGGGAGGGCCCTTACGAGCAGTACTTC. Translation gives CAGREGPYEQYF.

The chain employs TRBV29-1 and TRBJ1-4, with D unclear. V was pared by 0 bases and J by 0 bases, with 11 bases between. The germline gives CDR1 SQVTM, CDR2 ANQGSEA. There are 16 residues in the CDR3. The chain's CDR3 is CSVEDPTTATNEKLFF. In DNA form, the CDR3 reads TGCAGCGTTGAAGATCCGACAACCGCAACTAATGAAAAACTGTTTTTT.

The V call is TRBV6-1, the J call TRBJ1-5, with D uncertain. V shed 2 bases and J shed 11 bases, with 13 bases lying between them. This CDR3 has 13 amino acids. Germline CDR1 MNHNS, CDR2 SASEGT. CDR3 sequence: CASSEFLQSAQHF. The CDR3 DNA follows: TGTGCCAGCAGTGAATTTTTACAGTCGGCCCAGCATTTT.

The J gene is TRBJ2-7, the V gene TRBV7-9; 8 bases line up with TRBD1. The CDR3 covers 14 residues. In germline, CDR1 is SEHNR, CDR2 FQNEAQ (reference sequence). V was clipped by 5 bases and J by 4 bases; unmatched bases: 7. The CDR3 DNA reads TGTGCCAGCAGCCGATGGACAGGGCCTTACGAGCAGTACTTC. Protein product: CASSRWTGPYEQYF.

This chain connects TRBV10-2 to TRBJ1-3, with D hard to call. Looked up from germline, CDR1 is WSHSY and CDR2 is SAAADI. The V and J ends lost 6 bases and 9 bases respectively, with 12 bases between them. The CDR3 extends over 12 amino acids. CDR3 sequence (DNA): TGCGCCAGCAGCCCTGATCAACGCACCATATATTTT. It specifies CASSPDQRTIYF.

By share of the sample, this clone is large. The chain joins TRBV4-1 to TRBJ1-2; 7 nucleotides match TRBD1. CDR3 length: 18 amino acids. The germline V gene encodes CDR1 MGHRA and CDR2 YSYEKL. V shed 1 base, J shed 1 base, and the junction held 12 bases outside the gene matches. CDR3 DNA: TGCGCCAGCAGCCAAGGGCCAGGGGGAAGGGGGTATAACTATGGCTACACCTTC. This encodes CASSQGPGGRGYNYGYTF.

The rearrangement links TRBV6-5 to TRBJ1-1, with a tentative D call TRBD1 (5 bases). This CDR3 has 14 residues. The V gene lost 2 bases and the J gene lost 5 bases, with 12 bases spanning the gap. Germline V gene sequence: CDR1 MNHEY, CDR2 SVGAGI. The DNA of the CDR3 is TGTGCCAGCAGTTACATGGGGGTGAGGACTGAAGCTTTCTTT. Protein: CASSYMGVRTEAFF.

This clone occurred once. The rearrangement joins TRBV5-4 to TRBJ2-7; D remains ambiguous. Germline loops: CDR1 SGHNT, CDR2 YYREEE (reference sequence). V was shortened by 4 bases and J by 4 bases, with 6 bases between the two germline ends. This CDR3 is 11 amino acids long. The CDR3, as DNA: TGTGCCAGCAGCACCCAGTACGAGCAGTACTTC. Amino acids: CASSTQYEQYF.

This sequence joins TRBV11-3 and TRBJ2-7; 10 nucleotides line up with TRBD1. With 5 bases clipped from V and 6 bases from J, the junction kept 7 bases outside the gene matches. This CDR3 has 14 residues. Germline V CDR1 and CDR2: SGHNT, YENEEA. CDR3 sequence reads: CASSARTGGSEQYF. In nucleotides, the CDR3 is TGTGCCAGCAGCGCTCGGACAGGGGGGAGCGAGCAGTACTTC.

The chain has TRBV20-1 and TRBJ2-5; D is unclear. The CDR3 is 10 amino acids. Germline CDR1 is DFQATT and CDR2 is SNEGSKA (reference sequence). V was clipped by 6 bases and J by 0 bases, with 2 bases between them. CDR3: CSAYQETQYF. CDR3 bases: TGCAGTGCCTACCAAGAGACCCAGTACTTC.

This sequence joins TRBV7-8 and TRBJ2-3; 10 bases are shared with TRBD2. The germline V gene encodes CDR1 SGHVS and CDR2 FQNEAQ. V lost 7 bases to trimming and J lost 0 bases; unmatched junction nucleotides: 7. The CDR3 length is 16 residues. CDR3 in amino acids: CASTRTTSGSTDTQYF. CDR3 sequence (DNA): TGTGCCAGCACCCGAACGACTAGCGGGAGCACAGATACGCAGTATTTT.

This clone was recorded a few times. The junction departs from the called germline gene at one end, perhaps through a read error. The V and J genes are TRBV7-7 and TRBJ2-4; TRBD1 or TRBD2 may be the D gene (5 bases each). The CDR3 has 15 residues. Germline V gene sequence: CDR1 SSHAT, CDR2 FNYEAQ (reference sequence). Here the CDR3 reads CASSLAFGGANIQYF. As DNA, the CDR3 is TGTGCTAGCAGCTTAGCGTTTGGGGGAGCGAACATTCAGTACTTC.

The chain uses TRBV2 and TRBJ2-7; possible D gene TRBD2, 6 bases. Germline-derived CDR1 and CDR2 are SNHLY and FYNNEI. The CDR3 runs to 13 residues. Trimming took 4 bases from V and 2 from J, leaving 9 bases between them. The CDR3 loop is CASSGRLAYEQYF. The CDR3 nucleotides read TGTGCCAGCAGTGGGAGACTAGCCTACGAGCAGTACTTC. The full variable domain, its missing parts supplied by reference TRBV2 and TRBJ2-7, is EPEVTQTPSHQVTQMGQEVILRCVPISNHLYFYWYRQILGQKVEFLVSFYNNEISEKSEIFDDQFSVERPDGSNFTLKIRSTKLEDSAMYFCASSGRLAYEQYFGPGTRLTVT.

Written as DNA, the CDR3 is TGCGCCAGCAGCCAAGACCCCCCGGGGGCGGCGTCCTACGAGCAGTACTTC. It encodes CASSQDPPGAASYEQYF. The chain links TRBV4-1 to TRBJ2-7; either TRBD1 or TRBD2 may fit D (6 bases each). The CDR3 runs to 17 residues. Germline V gene data show CDR1 as MGHRA and CDR2 as YSYEKL. V lost 0 bases to trimming and J lost 1 base, with 16 bases between them.

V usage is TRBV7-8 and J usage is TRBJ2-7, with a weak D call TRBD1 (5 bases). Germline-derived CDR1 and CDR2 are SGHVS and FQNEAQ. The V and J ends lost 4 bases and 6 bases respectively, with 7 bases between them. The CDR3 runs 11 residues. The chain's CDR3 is CASSYRGEQYF. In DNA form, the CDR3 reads TGTGCCAGCAGCTATAGGGGCGAGCAGTACTTC.

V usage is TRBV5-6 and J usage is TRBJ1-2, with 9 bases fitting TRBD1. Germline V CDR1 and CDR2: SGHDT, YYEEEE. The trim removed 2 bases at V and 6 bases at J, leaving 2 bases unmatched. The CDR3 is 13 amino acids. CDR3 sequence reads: CASSFRDRDGYTF. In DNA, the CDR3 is TGTGCCAGCAGCTTCCGGGACAGGGATGGCTACACCTTC.

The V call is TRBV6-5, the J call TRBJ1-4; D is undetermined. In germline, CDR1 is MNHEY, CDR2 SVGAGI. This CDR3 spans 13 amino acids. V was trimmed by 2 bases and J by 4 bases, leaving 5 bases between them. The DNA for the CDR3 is TGTGCCAGCAGTTACCTCATTAATGAAAAACTGTTTTTT. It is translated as CASSYLINEKLFF.

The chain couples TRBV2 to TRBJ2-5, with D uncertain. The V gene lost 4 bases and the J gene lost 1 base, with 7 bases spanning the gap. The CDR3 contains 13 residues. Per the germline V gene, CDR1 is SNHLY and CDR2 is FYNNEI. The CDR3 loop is CASSADFQETQYF. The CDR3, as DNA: TGTGCCAGCAGTGCAGATTTCCAAGAGACCCAGTACTTC.